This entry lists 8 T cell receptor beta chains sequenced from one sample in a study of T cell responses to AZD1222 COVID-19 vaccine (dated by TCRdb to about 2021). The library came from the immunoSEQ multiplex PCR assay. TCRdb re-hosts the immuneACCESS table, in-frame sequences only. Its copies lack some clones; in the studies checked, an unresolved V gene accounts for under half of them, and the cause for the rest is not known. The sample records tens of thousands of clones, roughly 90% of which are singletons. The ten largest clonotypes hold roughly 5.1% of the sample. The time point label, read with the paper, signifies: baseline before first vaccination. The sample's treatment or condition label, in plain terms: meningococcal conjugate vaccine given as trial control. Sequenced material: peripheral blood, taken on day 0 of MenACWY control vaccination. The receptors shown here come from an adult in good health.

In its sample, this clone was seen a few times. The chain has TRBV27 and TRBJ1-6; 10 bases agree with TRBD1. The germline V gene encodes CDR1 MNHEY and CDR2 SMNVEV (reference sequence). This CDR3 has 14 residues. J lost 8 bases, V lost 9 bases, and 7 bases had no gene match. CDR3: CASRQGAADSPLHF. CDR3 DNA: TGTGCCAGTCGACAGGGGGCTGCGGATTCACCCCTCCACTTT.

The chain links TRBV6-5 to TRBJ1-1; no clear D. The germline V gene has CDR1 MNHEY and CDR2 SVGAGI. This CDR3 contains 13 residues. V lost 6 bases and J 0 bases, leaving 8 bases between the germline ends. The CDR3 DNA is TGTGCCAGCAGGGGCACTATGAACACTGAAGCTTTCTTT. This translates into CASRGTMNTEAFF.

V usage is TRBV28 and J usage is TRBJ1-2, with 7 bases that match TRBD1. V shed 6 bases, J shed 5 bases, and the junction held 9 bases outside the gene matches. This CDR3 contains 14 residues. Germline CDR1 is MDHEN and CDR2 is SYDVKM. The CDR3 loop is CASRPQRGLYGYTF. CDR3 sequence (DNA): TGTGCCAGCAGACCCCAGAGGGGGCTGTATGGCTACACCTTC.

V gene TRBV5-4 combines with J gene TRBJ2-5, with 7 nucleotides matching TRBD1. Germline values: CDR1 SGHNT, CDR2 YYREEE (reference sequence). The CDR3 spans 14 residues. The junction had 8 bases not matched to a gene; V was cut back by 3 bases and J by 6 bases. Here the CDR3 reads CASSSGTETKTQYF. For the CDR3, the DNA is TGTGCCAGCAGCTCTGGGACAGAGACCAAGACCCAGTACTTC.

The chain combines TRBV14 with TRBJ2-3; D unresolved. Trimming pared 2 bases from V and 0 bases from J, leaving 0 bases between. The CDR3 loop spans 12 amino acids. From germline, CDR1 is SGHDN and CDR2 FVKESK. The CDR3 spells CASSQSTDTQYF. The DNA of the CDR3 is TGTGCCAGCAGCCAAAGCACAGATACGCAGTATTTT.

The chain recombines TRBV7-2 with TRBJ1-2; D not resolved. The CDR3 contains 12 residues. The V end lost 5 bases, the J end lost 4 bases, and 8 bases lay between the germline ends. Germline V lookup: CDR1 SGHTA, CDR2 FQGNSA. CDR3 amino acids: CASSVGVYGYTF. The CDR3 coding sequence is TGTGCCAGCAGCGTGGGAGTCTATGGCTACACCTTC.

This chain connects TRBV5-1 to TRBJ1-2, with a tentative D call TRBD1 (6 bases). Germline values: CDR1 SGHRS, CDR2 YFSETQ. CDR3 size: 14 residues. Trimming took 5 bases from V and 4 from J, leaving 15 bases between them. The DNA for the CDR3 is TGCGCCAGCAGGTACGACAGGTCCCCCTATGGCTACACCTTC. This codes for CASRYDRSPYGYTF.

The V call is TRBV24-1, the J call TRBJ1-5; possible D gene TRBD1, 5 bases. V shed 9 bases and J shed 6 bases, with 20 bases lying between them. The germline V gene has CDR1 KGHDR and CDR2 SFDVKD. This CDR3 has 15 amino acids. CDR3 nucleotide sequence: TGTGCCACCGGAGGAACTGGGGCGGCTTTTCAGCCCCAGCATTTT. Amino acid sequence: CATGGTGAAFQPQHF.